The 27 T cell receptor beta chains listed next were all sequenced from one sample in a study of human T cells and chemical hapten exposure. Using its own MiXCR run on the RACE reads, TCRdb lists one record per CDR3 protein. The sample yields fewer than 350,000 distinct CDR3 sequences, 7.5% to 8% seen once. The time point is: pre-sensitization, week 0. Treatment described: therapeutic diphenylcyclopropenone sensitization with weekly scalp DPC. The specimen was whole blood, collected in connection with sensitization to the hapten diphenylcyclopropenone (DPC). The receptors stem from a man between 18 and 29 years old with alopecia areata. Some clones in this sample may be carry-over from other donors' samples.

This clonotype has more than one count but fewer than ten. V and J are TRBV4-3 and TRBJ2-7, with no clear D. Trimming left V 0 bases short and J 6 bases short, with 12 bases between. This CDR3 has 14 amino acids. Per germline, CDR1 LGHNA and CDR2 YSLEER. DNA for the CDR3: TGCGCCAGCAGCCAAGATCGAACCCTTCCCGAGCAGTACTTC. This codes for CASSQDRTLPEQYF.

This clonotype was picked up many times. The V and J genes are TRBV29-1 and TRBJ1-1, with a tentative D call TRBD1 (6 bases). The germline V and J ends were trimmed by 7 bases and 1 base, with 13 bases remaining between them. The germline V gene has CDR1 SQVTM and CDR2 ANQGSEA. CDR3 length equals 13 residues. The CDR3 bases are TGCAGCGGTACAGGGTCGGGGAACACTGAAGCTTTCTTT. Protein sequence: CSGTGSGNTEAFF.

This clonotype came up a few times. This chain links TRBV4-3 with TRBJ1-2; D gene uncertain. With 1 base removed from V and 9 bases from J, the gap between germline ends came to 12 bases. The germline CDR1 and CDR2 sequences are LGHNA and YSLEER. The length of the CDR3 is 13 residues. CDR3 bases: TGCGCCAGCAGCCAAGGTCTTGGTCCAAGCTACACCTTC. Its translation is CASSQGLGPSYTF.

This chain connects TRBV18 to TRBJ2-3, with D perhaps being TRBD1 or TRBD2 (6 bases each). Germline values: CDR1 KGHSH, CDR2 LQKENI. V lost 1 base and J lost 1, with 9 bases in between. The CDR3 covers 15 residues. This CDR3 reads CASSPQGGRTDTQYF. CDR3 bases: TGTGCCAGCTCACCACAGGGGGGCCGCACAGATACGCAGTATTTT.

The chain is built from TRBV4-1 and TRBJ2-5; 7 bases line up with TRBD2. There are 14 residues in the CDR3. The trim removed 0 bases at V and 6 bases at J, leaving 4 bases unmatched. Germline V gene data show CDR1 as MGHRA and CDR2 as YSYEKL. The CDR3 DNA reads TGCGCCAGCAGCCAAGAGGGAGGGATGAAGACCCAGTACTTC. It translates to CASSQEGGMKTQYF.

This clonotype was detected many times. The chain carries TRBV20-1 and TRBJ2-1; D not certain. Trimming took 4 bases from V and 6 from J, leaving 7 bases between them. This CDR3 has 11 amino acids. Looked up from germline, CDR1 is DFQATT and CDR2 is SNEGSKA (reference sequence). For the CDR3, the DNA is TGCAGTGCTACAGACCCCAATGAGCAGTTCTTC. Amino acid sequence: CSATDPNEQFF.

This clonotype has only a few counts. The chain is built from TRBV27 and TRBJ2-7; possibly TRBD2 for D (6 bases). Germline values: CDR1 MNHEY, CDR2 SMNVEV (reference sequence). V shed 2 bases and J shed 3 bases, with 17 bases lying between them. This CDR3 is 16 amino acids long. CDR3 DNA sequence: TGTGCCAGCAGTTTAACAGGAGGGGTGGACGTCTACGAGCAGTACTTC. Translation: CASSLTGGVDVYEQYF.

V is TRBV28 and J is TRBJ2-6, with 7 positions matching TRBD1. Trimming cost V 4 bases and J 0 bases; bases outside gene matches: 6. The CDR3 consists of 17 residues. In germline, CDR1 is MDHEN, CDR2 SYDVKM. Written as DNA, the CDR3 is TGTGCCAGCAGTTCTCCGGGACAGAGCTCTGGGGCCAACGTCCTGACTTTC. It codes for CASSSPGQSSGANVLTF.

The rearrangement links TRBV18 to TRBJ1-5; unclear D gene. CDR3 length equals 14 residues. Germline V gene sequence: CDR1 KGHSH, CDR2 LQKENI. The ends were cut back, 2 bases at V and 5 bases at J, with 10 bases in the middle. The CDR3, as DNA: TGTGCCAGCTCACCAGCCGGGGATTATCAGCCCCAGCATTTT. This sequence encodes CASSPAGDYQPQHF.

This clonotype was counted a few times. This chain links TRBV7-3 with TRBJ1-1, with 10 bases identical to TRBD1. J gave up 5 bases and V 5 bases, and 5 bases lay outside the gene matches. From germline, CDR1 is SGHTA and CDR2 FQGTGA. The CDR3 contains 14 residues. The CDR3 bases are TGTGCCAGCAGCCCAAGGACAGGGGGTACTGAAGCTTTCTTT. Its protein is CASSPRTGGTEAFF.

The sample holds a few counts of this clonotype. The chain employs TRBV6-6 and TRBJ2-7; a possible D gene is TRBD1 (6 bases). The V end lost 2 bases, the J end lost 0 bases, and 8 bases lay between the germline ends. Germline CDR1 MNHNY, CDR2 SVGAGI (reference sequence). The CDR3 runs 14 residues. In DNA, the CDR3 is TGTGCCAGCAGTTACCAGGGGACCTCCTACGAGCAGTACTTC. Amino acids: CASSYQGTSYEQYF.

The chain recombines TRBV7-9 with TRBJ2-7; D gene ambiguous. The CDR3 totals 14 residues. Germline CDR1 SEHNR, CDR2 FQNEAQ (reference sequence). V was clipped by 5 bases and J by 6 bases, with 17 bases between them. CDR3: CASSIPGGVAEQYF. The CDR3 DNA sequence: TGTGCCAGCAGCATCCCGGGTGGGGTTGCCGAGCAGTACTTC.

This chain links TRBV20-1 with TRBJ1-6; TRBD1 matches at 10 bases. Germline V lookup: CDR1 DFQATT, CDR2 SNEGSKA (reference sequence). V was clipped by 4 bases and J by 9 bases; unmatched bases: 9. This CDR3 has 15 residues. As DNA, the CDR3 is TGCAGTGCTACCGAATGGACAGGGGGAAGTTCACCCCTCCACTTT. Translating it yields CSATEWTGGSSPLHF.

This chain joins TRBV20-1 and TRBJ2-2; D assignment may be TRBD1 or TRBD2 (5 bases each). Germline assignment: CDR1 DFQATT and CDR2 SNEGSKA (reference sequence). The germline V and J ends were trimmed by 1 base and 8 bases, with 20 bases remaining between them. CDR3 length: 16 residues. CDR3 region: CSARVPPGRTSGELFF. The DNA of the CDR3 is TGCAGTGCTAGAGTCCCTCCGGGACGTACATCGGGGGAGCTGTTTTTT.

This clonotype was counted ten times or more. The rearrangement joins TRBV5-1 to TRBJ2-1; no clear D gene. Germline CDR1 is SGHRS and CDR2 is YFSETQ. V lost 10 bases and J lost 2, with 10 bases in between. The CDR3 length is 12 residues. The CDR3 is CAACWAYNEQFF. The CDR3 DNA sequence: TGCGCCGCTTGCTGGGCCTACAATGAGCAGTTCTTC.

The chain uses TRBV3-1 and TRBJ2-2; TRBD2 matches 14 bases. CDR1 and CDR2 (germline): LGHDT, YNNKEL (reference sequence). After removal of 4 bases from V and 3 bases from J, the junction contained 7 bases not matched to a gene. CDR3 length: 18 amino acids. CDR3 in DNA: TGTGCCAGCAGCCCCGGGACTAGCGGGGGACCAGACACCGGGGAGCTGTTTTTT. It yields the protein CASSPGTSGGPDTGELFF. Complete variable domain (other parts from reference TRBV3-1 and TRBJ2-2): DTAVSQTPKYLVTQMGNDKSIKCEQNLGHDTMYWYKQDSKKFLKIMFSYNNKELIINETVPNRFSPKSPDKAHLNLHINSLELGDSAVYFCASSPGTSGGPDTGELFFGEGSRLTVL.

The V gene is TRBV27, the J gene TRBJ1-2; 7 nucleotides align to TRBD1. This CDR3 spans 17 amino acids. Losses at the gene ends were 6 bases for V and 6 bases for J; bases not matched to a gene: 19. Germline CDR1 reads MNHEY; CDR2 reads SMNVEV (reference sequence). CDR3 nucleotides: TGTGCCAGCAGCCAACGGCCCACAGGGGACCCGCTAAATGGCTACACCTTC. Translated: CASSQRPTGDPLNGYTF.

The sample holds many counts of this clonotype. The CDR3 is CASRPQSGTGFNTIYF. In DNA, the CDR3 is TGTGCCAGCAGGCCTCAATCCGGGACAGGGTTTAACACCATATATTTT. The genes are TRBV6-5 and TRBJ1-3; 9 bases line up with TRBD1. Trimming removed 6 bases from V and 7 bases from J; junction bases left unmatched: 13. The CDR3 runs 16 residues. Germline V lookup: CDR1 MNHEY, CDR2 SVGAGI.

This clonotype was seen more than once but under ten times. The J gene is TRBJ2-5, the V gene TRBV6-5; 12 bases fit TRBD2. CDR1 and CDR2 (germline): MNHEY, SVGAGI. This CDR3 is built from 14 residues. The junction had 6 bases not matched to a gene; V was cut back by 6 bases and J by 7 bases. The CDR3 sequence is CASSGLAGTGTQYF. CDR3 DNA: TGTGCCAGCAGCGGACTAGCGGGGACGGGGACCCAGTACTTC.

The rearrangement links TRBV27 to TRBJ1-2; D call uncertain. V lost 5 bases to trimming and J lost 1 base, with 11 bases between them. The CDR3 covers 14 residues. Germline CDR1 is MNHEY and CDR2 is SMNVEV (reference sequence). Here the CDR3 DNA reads TGTGCCAGCAGTCCGGACGAAGTTAACTATGGCTACACCTTC. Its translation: CASSPDEVNYGYTF.

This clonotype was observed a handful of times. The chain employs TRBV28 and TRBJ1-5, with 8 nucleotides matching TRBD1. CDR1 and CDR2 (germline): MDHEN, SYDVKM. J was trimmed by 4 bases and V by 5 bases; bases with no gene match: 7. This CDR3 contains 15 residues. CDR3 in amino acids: CASSQRTGNNQPQHF. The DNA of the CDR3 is TGTGCCAGCAGTCAGAGGACAGGGAATAATCAGCCCCAGCATTTT. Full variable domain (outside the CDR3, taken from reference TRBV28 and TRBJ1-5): DVKVTQSSRYLVKRTGEKVFLECVQDMDHENMFWYRQDPGLGLRLIYFSYDVKMKEKGDIPEGYSVSREKKERFSLILESASTNQTSMYLCASSQRTGNNQPQHFGDGTRLSIL.

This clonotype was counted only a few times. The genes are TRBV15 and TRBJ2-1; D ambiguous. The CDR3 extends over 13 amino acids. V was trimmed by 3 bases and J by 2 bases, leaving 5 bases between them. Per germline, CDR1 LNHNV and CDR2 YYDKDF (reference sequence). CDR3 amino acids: CATSSPPYNEQFF. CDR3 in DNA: TGTGCCACCAGCAGTCCCCCCTACAATGAGCAGTTCTTC.

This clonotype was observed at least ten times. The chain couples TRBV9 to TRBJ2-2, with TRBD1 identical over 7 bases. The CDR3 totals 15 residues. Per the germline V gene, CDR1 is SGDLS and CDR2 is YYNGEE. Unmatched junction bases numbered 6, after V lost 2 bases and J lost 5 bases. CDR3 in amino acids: CASSVTGTVTGELFF. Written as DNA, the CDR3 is TGTGCCAGCAGCGTTACCGGGACAGTGACCGGGGAGCTGTTTTTT.

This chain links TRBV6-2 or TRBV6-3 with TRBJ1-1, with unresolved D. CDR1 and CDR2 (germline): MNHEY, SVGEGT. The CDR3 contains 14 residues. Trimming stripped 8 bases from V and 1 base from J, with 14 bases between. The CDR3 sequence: CASSEWGGNTEAFF. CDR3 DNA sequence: TGTGCCAGCTCGGAGTGGGGTGGGAACACTGAAGCTTTCTTT.

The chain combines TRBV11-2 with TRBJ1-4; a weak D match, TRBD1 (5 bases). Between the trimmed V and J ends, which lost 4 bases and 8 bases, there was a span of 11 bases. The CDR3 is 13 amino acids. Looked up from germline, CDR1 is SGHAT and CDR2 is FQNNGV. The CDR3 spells CASSWDLSEKLFF. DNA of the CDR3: TGTGCCAGCAGCTGGGACCTCTCAGAAAAACTGTTTTTT.

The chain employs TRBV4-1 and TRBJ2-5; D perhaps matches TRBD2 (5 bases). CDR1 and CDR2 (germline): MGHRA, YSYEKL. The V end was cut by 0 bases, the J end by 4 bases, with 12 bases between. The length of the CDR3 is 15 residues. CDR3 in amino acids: CASSQEAARGETQYF. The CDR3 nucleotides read TGCGCCAGCAGCCAAGAGGCAGCCCGGGGAGAGACCCAGTACTTC.

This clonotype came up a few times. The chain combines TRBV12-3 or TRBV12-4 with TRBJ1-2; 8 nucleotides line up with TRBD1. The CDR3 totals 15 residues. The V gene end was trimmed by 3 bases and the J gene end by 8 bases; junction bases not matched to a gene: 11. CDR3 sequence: CASSFRDRLPSGYTF. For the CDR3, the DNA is TGTGCCAGCAGTTTCCGGGACAGGCTACCCTCGGGCTACACCTTC.